The 12 T cell receptor beta chains below come from one sample, sequenced in a study of blood T cell repertoires in COVID-19. Using immunoSEQ multiplex PCR, the repertoire was profiled, and TCRdb retains in-frame clones only, with some absent. The sample contains about 210,000 clones, around four fifths of which appear only once. Sequencing input: peripheral blood. Source of these receptors: a woman aged 40 to 50 with active or convalescent COVID-19.

The chain uses TRBV29-1 and TRBJ2-1, with 8 bases matching TRBD1. J lost 4 bases, V lost 7 bases, and 6 bases had no gene match. The CDR3 contains 13 residues. CDR1 is SQVTM, CDR2 ANQGSEA, per germline. The CDR3 nucleotides are TGCAGCGCCCCGGGACAGGTGTACAATGAGCAGTTCTTC. It codes for CSAPGQVYNEQFF.

This clone was recorded a few times. This chain uses TRBV29-1 with TRBJ1-2; D is undetermined. The CDR3 totals 16 residues. V was trimmed by 3 bases and J by 0 bases, leaving 17 bases between them. CDR1 and CDR2 (germline): SQVTM, ANQGSEA. CDR3: CSVDVWLVPSNYGYTF. The CDR3 DNA is TGCAGCGTTGATGTTTGGTTAGTTCCTTCTAACTATGGCTACACCTTC.

The V gene is TRBV28, the J gene TRBJ1-1; the D is unclear. The CDR3 has 13 amino acids. CDR1 and CDR2 (germline): MDHEN, SYDVKM. The germline V and J ends were trimmed by 7 bases and 1 base, with 10 bases remaining between them. CDR3 sequence reads: CASKPTGNTEAFF. The CDR3 nucleotides read TGTGCCAGCAAGCCCACGGGGAACACTGAAGCTTTCTTT.

V gene TRBV9 combines with J gene TRBJ2-4; 9 nucleotides align to TRBD1. There are 13 residues in the CDR3. With 4 bases clipped from V and 8 bases from J, the junction kept 4 bases outside the gene matches. The germline V gene has CDR1 SGDLS and CDR2 YYNGEE. CDR3 residues: CASSFGDRDIQYF. In DNA form, the CDR3 reads TGTGCCAGCAGCTTTGGGGACAGGGACATTCAGTACTTC.

The V gene is TRBV7-9, the J gene TRBJ2-7, with 10 bases identical to TRBD1. Losses at the gene ends were 4 bases for V and 2 bases for J; bases not matched to a gene: 2. Germline V CDR1 and CDR2: SEHNR, FQNEAQ (reference sequence). This CDR3 spans 14 amino acids. In DNA, the CDR3 is TGTGCCAGCAGCTCCGGGACAGGGGCCTACGAGCAGTACTTC. It translates to CASSSGTGAYEQYF.

The chain employs TRBV29-1 and TRBJ1-2, with D perhaps matching TRBD1 (5 bases). The CDR3 runs 15 residues. Per the germline V gene, CDR1 is SQVTM and CDR2 is ANQGSEA. V dropped 8 bases and J dropped 4 bases, with 23 bases sitting between them. The DNA of the CDR3 is TGCAGCCTTGGGTTAGTTAGGGGATCTAGCTATGGCTACACCTTC. Translating gives CSLGLVRGSSYGYTF.

This clone was observed a few times. The J gene is TRBJ1-2, the V gene TRBV6-5; D not resolved. The CDR3 runs 11 residues. Germline V gene lookup returns CDR1 MNHEY and CDR2 SVGAGI. CDR3 in amino acids: CGSGREGGYTF. The CDR3 bases are TGTGGGAGTGGGAGGGAAGGCGGCTACACCTTC.

This clone appeared a few times. The J gene is TRBJ1-3, the V gene TRBV9, with D possibly TRBD1 on 5 matching bases. The germline V and J ends were trimmed by 4 bases and 1 base, with 12 bases remaining between them. The CDR3 has 15 amino acids. Germline assignment: CDR1 SGDLS and CDR2 YYNGEE. CDR3 DNA sequence: TGTGCCAGCAGCCAGGGATCCTTATCTGGAAACACCATATATTTT. It specifies CASSQGSLSGNTIYF.

In this sample, this clone turned up once. This chain uses TRBV14 with TRBJ2-7; perhaps TRBD2 as D (6 bases). From germline, CDR1 is SGHDN and CDR2 FVKESK. Between the trimmed V and J ends, which lost 0 bases and 1 base, there was a span of 13 bases. This CDR3 has 16 residues. CDR3 nucleotide sequence: TGTGCCAGCAGCCAAGATCCAGGCGGGACTTCCTACGAGCAGTACTTC. This translates into CASSQDPGGTSYEQYF.

This clone was detected only a few times. The chain is built from TRBV5-1 and TRBJ1-2; D not resolved. V was shortened by 4 bases and J by 0 bases, with 7 bases between the two germline ends. Germline V lookup: CDR1 SGHRS, CDR2 YFSETQ. The CDR3 is 13 residues long. CDR3: CASSVTANYGYTF. Here the CDR3 DNA reads TGCGCCAGCAGCGTCACAGCTAACTATGGCTACACCTTC. Full variable domain (outside the CDR3, taken from reference TRBV5-1 and TRBJ1-2): KAGVTQTPRYLIKTRGQQVTLSCSPISGHRSVSWYQQTPGQGLQFLFEYFSETQRNKGNFPGRFSGRQFSNSRSEMNVSTLELGDSALYLCASSVTANYGYTFGSGTRLTVV.

The chain employs TRBV7-9 and TRBJ2-1, with 10 bases aligning to TRBD1. V lost 4 bases and J lost 7; bases outside the gene matches: 4. Germline V gene sequence: CDR1 SEHNR, CDR2 FQNEAQ (reference sequence). The CDR3 has 14 amino acids. The CDR3 nucleotides are TGTGCCAGCAGCTCCAGGACAGGGGGGAATGAGCAGTTCTTC. Translated: CASSSRTGGNEQFF.

V gene TRBV6-2 or TRBV6-3 combines with J gene TRBJ2-5, with 9 bases lining up with TRBD2. CDR3 length equals 17 residues. Germline V gene sequence: CDR1 MNHEY, CDR2 SVGEGT. After removal of 2 bases from V and 5 bases from J, the junction contained 12 bases not matched to a gene. The CDR3 is CASSYPGGGALRETQYF. CDR3 DNA: TGTGCCAGCAGTTACCCGGGCGGGGGGGCGTTGAGGGAGACCCAGTACTTC.